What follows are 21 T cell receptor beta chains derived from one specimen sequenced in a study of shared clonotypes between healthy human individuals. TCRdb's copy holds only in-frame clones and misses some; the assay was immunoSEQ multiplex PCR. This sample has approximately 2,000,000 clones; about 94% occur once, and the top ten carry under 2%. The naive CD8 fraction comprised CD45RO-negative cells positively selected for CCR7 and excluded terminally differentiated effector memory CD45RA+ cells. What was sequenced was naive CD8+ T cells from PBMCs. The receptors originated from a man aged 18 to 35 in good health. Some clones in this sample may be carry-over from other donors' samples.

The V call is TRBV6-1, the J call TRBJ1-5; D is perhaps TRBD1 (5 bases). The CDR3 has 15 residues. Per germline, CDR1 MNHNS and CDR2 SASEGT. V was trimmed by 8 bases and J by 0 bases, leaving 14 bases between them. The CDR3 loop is CASREGPYSNQPQHF. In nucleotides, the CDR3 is TGTGCCAGCCGAGAGGGACCGTATAGCAATCAGCCCCAGCATTTT.

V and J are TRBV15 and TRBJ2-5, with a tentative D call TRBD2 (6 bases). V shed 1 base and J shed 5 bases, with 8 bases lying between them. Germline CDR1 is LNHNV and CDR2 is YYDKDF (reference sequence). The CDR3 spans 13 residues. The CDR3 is CATSRAGAETQYF. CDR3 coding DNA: TGTGCCACCAGCAGAGCGGGAGCGGAGACCCAGTACTTC.

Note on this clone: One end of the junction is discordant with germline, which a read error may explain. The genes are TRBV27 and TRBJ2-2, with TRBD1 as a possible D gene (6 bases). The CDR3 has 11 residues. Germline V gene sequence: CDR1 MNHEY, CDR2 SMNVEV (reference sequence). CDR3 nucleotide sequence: TGTGCCAGCACCCAAGAGACAGGTCTGGGTTTT. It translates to CASTQETGLGF.

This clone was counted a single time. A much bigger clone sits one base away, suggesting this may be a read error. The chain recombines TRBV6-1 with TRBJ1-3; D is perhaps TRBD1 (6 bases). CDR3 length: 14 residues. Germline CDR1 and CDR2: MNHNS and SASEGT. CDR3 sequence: CASDDRRSGNTMYF. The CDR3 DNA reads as TGTGCCAGCGACGACAGGCGCTCTGGAAACACCATGTATTTT.

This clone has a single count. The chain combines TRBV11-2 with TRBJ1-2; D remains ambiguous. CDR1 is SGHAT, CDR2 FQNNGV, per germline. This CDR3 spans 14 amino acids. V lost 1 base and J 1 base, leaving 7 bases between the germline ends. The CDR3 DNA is TGTGCCAGCAGCTTAGGCCAGCTTAACTATGGCTACACCTTC. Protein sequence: CASSLGQLNYGYTF.

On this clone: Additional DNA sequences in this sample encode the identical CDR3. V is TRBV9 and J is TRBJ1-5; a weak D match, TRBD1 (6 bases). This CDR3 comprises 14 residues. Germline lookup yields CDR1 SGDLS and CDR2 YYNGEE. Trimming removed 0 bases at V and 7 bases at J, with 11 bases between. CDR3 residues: CASSVEGGNQPQHF. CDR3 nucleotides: TGTGCCAGCAGCGTAGAGGGGGGGAACCAGCCCCAGCATTTT.

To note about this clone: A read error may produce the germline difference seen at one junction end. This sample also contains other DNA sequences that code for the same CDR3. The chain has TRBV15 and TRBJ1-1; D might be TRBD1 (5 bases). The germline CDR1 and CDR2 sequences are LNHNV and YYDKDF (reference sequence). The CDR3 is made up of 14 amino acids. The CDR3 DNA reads TGTGCCACCAGCAGCCCGACAGTGAACACTGAAGCTTTCTTC. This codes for CATSSPTVNTEAFF.

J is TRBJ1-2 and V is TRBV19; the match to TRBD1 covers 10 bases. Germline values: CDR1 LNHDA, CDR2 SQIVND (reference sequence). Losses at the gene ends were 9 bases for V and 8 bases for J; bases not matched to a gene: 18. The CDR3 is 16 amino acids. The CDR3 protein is CASSRGQGESRGGYTF. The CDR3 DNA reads TGTGCCAGCTCGCGCGGACAGGGGGAATCCAGAGGGGGCTACACCTTC. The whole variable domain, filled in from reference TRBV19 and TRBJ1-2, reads DGGITQSPKYLFRKEGQNVTLSCEQNLNHDAMYWYRQDPGQGLRLIYYSQIVNDFQKGDIAEGYSVSREKKESFPLTVTSAQKNPTAFYLCASSRGQGESRGGYTFGSGTRLTVV.

DNA of the CDR3: TGCGCCAGCAGCCAAGATAGCTGGCGGGAGGGCCTCAGCTCCTACAATGAGCAGTTCTTC. Its protein product is CASSQDSWREGLSSYNEQFF. The chain has TRBV4-3 and TRBJ2-1; 9 bases align to TRBD2. After removal of 0 bases from V and 0 bases from J, the junction contained 12 bases not matched to a gene. The CDR3 contains 20 residues. Germline CDR1 and CDR2: LGHNA and YSLEER.

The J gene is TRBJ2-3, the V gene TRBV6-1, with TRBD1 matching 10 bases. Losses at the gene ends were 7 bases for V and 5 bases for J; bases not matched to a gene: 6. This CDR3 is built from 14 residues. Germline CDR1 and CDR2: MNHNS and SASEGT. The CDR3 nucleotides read TGTGCCAGCAAGACAGGGGGCAAGGGAGATACGCAGTATTTT. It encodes CASKTGGKGDTQYF.

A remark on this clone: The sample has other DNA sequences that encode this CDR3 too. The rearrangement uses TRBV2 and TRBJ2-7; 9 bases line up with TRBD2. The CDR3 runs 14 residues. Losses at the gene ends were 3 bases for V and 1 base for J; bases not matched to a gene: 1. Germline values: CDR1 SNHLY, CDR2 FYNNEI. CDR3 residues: CASSEAGGSYEQYF. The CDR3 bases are TGTGCCAGCAGTGAGGCGGGAGGGTCCTACGAGCAGTACTTC.

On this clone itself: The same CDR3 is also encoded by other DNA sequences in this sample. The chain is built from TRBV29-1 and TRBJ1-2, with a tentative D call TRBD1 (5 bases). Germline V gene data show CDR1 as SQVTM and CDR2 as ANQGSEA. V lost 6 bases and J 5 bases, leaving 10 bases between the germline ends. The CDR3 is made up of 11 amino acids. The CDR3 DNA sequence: TGCAGCGTGAGGCAGGGATATGGCTACACCTTC. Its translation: CSVRQGYGYTF.

The CDR3 reads CASSHKPSSYEQYF. For the CDR3, the DNA is TGCGCCAGCAGCCACAAACCCTCATCCTACGAGCAGTACTTC. This rearrangement joins TRBV4-3 to TRBJ2-7, with unresolved D. V lost 3 bases, J lost 1 base, and 10 bases lay in between. The germline V gene has CDR1 LGHNA and CDR2 YSLEER. The CDR3 loop spans 14 amino acids.

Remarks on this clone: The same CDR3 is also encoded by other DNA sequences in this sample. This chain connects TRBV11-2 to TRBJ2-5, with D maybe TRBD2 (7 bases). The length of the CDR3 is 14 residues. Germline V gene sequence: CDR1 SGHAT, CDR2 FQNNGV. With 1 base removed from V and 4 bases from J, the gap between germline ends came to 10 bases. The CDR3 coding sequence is TGTGCCAGCAGCTTAGTCGGGGGGCGAGAGACCCAGTACTTC. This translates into CASSLVGGRETQYF.

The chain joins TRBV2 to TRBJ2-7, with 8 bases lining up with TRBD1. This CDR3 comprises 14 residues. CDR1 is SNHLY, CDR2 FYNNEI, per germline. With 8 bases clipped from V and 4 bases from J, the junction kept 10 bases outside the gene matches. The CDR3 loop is CASRTGRRNYEQYF. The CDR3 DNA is TGTGCCAGCCGGACAGGGAGACGCAATTACGAGCAGTACTTC.

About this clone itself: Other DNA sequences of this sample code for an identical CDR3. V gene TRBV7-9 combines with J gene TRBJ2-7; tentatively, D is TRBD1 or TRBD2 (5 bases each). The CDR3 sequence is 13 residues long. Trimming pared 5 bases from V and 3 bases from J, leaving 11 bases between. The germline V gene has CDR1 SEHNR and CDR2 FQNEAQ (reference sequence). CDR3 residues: CASSRSGSYEQYF. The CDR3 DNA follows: TGTGCCAGCAGCCGCTCAGGGAGCTACGAGCAGTACTTC.

This CDR3 is CATDGTGITDTQYF. The CDR3 DNA reads as TGTGCCACCGACGGGACAGGGATCACAGATACGCAGTATTTT. The chain uses TRBV28 and TRBJ2-3; 9 nucleotides align to TRBD1. The CDR3 has 14 residues. The ends lost 10 bases at V and 2 bases at J; junction bases unmatched: 7. CDR1 and CDR2 (germline): MDHEN, SYDVKM.

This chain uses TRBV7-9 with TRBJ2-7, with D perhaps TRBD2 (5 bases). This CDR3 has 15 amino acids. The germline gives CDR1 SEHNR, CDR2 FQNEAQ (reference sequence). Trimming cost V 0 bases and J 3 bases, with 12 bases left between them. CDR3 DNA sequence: TGTGCCAGCAGCTTAGCGGACTTCCTTCACTACGAGCAGTACTTC. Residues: CASSLADFLHYEQYF. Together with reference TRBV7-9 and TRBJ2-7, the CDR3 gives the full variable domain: DTGVSQNPRHKITKRGQNVTFRCDPISEHNRLYWYRQTLGQGPEFLTYFQNEAQLEKSRLLSDRFSAERPKGSFSTLEIQRTEQGDSAMYLCASSLADFLHYEQYFGPGTRLTVT.

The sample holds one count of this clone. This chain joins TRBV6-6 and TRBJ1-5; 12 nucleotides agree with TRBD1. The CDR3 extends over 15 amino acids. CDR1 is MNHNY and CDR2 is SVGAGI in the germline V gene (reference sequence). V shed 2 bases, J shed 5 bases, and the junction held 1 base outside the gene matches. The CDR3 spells CASSYGTGGDQPQHF. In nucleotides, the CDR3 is TGTGCCAGCAGTTACGGGACAGGGGGCGATCAGCCCCAGCATTTT.

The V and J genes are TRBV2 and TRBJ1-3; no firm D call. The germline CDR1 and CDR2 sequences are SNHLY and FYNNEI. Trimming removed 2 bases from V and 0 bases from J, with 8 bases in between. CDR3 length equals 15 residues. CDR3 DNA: TGTGCCAGCAGTGAAAGCCGATTCTCTGGAAACACCATATATTTT. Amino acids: CASSESRFSGNTIYF. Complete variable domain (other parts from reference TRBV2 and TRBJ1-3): EPEVTQTPSHQVTQMGQEVILRCVPISNHLYFYWYRQILGQKVEFLVSFYNNEISEKSEIFDDQFSVERPDGSNFTLKIRSTKLEDSAMYFCASSESRFSGNTIYFGEGSWLTVV.

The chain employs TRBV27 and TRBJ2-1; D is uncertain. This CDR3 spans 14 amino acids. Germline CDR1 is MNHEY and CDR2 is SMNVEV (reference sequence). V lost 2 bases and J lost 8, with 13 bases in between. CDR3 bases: TGTGCCAGCAGTTTAGTAGTGGGATTGGATGAGCAGTTCTTC. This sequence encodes CASSLVVGLDEQFF.